This passage covers 3 T cell receptor beta chains from one sample sequenced in a study of cytomegalovirus exposure and HLA in healthy donors. Primers for the PCR totalled 60 Vbeta and 13 Jbeta. Data came from immunoSEQ multiplex PCR; TCRdb stores just in-frame clones and leaves some out. Of about 98,000 clones in the sample, around 63% are singletons; the top ten hold 4.8%. What was sequenced was PBMCs. These receptors came from a human donor in good health.

The V and J genes are TRBV13 and TRBJ2-3; 8 bases align to TRBD1. The CDR3 has 15 amino acids. CDR1 and CDR2 from the germline V gene are PRHDT and FYEKMQ (reference sequence). With V trimmed by 0 bases and J by 6 bases, 5 bases remained unmatched. The CDR3 DNA reads as TGTGCCAGCAGCTTAGGCCTGCAGGGGGCCGATACGCAGTATTTT. It yields the protein CASSLGLQGADTQYF.

The chain has TRBV28 and TRBJ1-1; 9 nucleotides align to TRBD1. V was clipped by 2 bases and J by 0 bases; unmatched bases: 7. The CDR3 consists of 17 residues. Germline values: CDR1 MDHEN, CDR2 SYDVKM. DNA for the CDR3: TGTGCCAGCAGTTTAACCGGGACAGGGCCACTGAACACTGAAGCTTTCTTT. It codes for CASSLTGTGPLNTEAFF.

The chain recombines TRBV10-1 with TRBJ2-7; D is possibly TRBD2 (6 bases). In germline, CDR1 is WNHNN, CDR2 SYGVQD (reference sequence). This CDR3 spans 14 amino acids. Trimming removed 2 bases at V and 2 bases at J, with 10 bases between. The CDR3 nucleotides are TGCGCCAGCAGTGAGGGACGCGGGGCCTACGAGCAGTACTTC. Protein product: CASSEGRGAYEQYF.